The 25 T cell receptor beta chains presented below share a single source sample, sequenced in a study of PD-1 blockade in mismatch repair-deficient tumors. TCRdb's copy holds only in-frame clones and misses some; the assay was immunoSEQ multiplex PCR. The sample consists of tens of thousands of clones, 84% of them appearing once. The input for sequencing was peripheral blood, taken 2 weeks after starting pembrolizumab. Receptors originate from an adult with mismatch repair-deficient cancer.

The chain has TRBV29-1 and TRBJ2-3; 8 nucleotides align to TRBD1. The germline V gene has CDR1 SQVTM and CDR2 ANQGSEA. The length of the CDR3 is 14 residues. V dropped 7 bases and J dropped 4; count of bases not matched to a gene: 10. CDR3 DNA sequence: TGCAGCGGCTCGTATGGGACAGGTGCAGATACGCAGTATTTT. This encodes CSGSYGTGADTQYF.

V is TRBV6-5 and J is TRBJ2-7; possible D gene TRBD1, 5 bases. From germline, CDR1 is MNHEY and CDR2 SVGAGI. The CDR3 runs 15 residues. Trimming took 6 bases from V and 1 from J, leaving 16 bases between them. The CDR3 DNA reads TGTGCCAGCAGCAACCAGGGTTGGGGATCCTACGAGCAGTACTTC. Translation gives CASSNQGWGSYEQYF.

J is TRBJ1-1 and V is TRBV19, with 7 bases matching TRBD1. Germline lookup yields CDR1 LNHDA and CDR2 SQIVND (reference sequence). V gave up 11 bases and J gave up 0 bases; unmatched junction bases: 9. The CDR3 runs to 14 residues. The CDR3 sequence: CAARQGPMNTEAFF. DNA for the CDR3: TGTGCCGCCCGACAGGGCCCAATGAACACTGAAGCTTTCTTT.

The gene calls are TRBV11-2 and TRBJ2-3; D remains ambiguous. V was trimmed by 5 bases and J by 2 bases, leaving 17 bases between them. CDR1 and CDR2 from the germline V gene are SGHAT and FQNNGV. CDR3 length equals 16 residues. The CDR3 DNA sequence: TGTGCCAGCAGCGCCGAACACAGTATCATCACAGATACGCAGTATTTT. This gives the protein CASSAEHSIITDTQYF.

V and J are TRBV30 and TRBJ2-7, with TRBD2 matching 10 bases. This CDR3 has 13 amino acids. Germline CDR1 and CDR2: GTSNPN and SVGIG (reference sequence). Trimming took 6 bases from V and 5 from J; bases not matched to a gene: 7. CDR3 sequence (DNA): TGTGCCTGCTCACTAGCGGGAATCAACGAGCAGTACTTC. It translates to CACSLAGINEQYF.

This chain links TRBV9 with TRBJ1-1, with D uncertain. The CDR3 is made up of 14 amino acids. V was shortened by 0 bases and J by 0 bases, with 6 bases between the two germline ends. Germline V CDR1 and CDR2: SGDLS, YYNGEE. CDR3 in DNA: TGTGCCAGCAGCGTAGGCAGTATGAACACTGAAGCTTTCTTT. Translated: CASSVGSMNTEAFF.

This chain's CDR3 is CASSSRADTEAFF. The CDR3 DNA reads TGTGCCAGCAGTTCCCGGGCGGACACTGAAGCTTTCTTT. V usage is TRBV6-5 and J usage is TRBJ1-1, with D uncertain. V lost 4 bases and J 3 bases, leaving 9 bases between the germline ends. The V gene's germline CDR1 is MNHEY and CDR2 SVGAGI. This CDR3 is built from 13 residues.

This chain links TRBV5-1 with TRBJ1-2, with D perhaps TRBD1 (5 bases). The V gene's germline CDR1 is SGHRS and CDR2 YFSETQ. This CDR3 comprises 14 residues. With 5 bases removed from V and 2 bases from J, the gap between germline ends came to 13 bases. The CDR3 DNA sequence: TGCGCCAGCAGGGCAGGGCCTATAAACTATGGCTACACCTTC. This gives the protein CASRAGPINYGYTF. The variable domain in full, completed from reference TRBV5-1 and TRBJ1-2, reads KAGVTQTPRYLIKTRGQQVTLSCSPISGHRSVSWYQQTPGQGLQFLFEYFSETQRNKGNFPGRFSGRQFSNSRSEMNVSTLELGDSALYLCASRAGPINYGYTFGSGTRLTVV.

The chain uses TRBV5-1 and TRBJ1-1, with D hard to call. V gave up 2 bases and J gave up 4 bases, with 12 bases separating them. Per germline, CDR1 SGHRS and CDR2 YFSETQ. The CDR3 runs 14 residues. The CDR3, as DNA: TGCGCCAGCAGCTTAACGCCCGAGGTCACTGAAGCTTTCTTT. Its translation is CASSLTPEVTEAFF.

This clone has only a few counts. The genes are TRBV7-2 and TRBJ1-5; D is undetermined. The germline gives CDR1 SGHTA, CDR2 FQGNSA. The V and J ends lost 3 bases and 4 bases respectively, with 4 bases between them. CDR3 length: 12 residues. The CDR3 bases are TGTGCCAGCAGCTTCCCTAATCAGCCCCAGCATTTT. Translation gives CASSFPNQPQHF. Together with reference TRBV7-2 and TRBJ1-5, the CDR3 gives the full variable domain: GAGVSQSPSNKVTEKGKDVELRCDPISGHTALYWYRQSLGQGLEFLIYFQGNSAPDKSGLPSDRFSAERTGGSVSTLTIQRTQQEDSAVYLCASSFPNQPQHFGDGTRLSIL.

The genes are TRBV13 and TRBJ1-1; D not certain. This CDR3 has 15 residues. CDR1 PRHDT and CDR2 FYEKMQ come from the germline V gene (reference sequence). Trimming stripped 5 bases from V and 6 bases from J, with 19 bases between. CDR3 residues: CASSPPQSGRSEAFF. The CDR3 region has the DNA TGTGCCAGCAGCCCCCCCCAAAGCGGAAGGTCTGAAGCTTTCTTT.

The rearrangement uses TRBV5-5 and TRBJ2-1, with 10 positions matching TRBD2. CDR3 length equals 15 residues. The germline gives CDR1 SGHKS, CDR2 YYEKEE (reference sequence). Losses at the gene ends were 4 bases for V and 15 bases for J; bases not matched to a gene: 16. CDR3 DNA: TGTGCCAGCAGCCTGCAATATGGAGCGGGAGGGCCTTGGTTCTTC. Protein product: CASSLQYGAGGPWFF.

The rearrangement uses TRBV5-1 and TRBJ2-1, with unresolved D. Germline CDR1 reads SGHRS; CDR2 reads YFSETQ. V was shortened by 2 bases and J by 6 bases, with 12 bases between the two germline ends. CDR3 length: 14 residues. The CDR3 reads CASSFLDRFNEQFF. The CDR3 nucleotides read TGCGCCAGCAGCTTTCTCGATCGGTTCAATGAGCAGTTCTTC. Using reference TRBV5-1 and TRBJ2-1 for the parts outside the CDR3, the full variable domain is KAGVTQTPRYLIKTRGQQVTLSCSPISGHRSVSWYQQTPGQGLQFLFEYFSETQRNKGNFPGRFSGRQFSNSRSEMNVSTLELGDSALYLCASSFLDRFNEQFFGPGTRLTVL.

The gene calls are TRBV4-2 and TRBJ1-5; D is possibly TRBD1 (6 bases). The CDR3 runs to 18 residues. V lost 0 bases to trimming and J lost 5 bases, with 20 bases between them. From germline, CDR1 is LGHNA and CDR2 YNFKEQ. CDR3 loop: CASSQDYGVRQVYQPQHF. The DNA of the CDR3 is TGTGCCAGCAGCCAAGATTACGGTGTGCGACAGGTGTATCAGCCCCAGCATTTT.

This clone occurred a few times. The rearrangement links TRBV5-5 to TRBJ1-2, with D perhaps matching TRBD1 (5 bases). Trimming took off 3 bases at V and 0 bases at J, with 9 bases between the two ends. Germline V gene sequence: CDR1 SGHKS, CDR2 YYEKEE (reference sequence). This CDR3 comprises 14 residues. The CDR3 nucleotides read TGTGCCAGCAGCTCTGGACAAGCTAACTATGGCTACACCTTC. Amino acids: CASSSGQANYGYTF.

This clone is termed medium-sized. The chain links TRBV10-2 to TRBJ1-2, with TRBD1 as a possible D gene (5 bases). CDR1 is WSHSY, CDR2 SAAADI, per germline. The CDR3 spans 14 residues. Trimming took off 6 bases at V and 6 bases at J, with 17 bases between the two ends. The CDR3 is CASRGDRDSDGYTF. The CDR3 region has the DNA TGCGCCAGCAGGGGGGACCGCGACTCAGATGGCTACACCTTC.

V and J are TRBV6-1 and TRBJ2-5; tentative D call: TRBD2 (5 bases). Germline lookup yields CDR1 MNHNS and CDR2 SASEGT. V lost 1 base, J lost 5 bases, and 11 bases lay in between. The CDR3 totals 14 residues. In DNA, the CDR3 is TGTGCCAGCAGTGAAGGCCTAGCACGGGAGACCCAGTACTTC. Translation: CASSEGLARETQYF.

V gene TRBV6-5 combines with J gene TRBJ2-5, with a possible D match to TRBD1 (6 bases). Germline V gene data show CDR1 as MNHEY and CDR2 as SVGAGI. The CDR3 is made up of 16 amino acids. Trimming left V 2 bases short and J 7 bases short, with 20 bases between. The CDR3 loop is CASSYPEPGARGTQYF. The CDR3 DNA sequence: TGTGCCAGCAGTTACCCGGAACCAGGGGCCCGGGGGACCCAGTACTTC.

This rearrangement joins TRBV4-3 to TRBJ2-3, with 10 nucleotides matching TRBD2. Germline V gene data show CDR1 as LGHNA and CDR2 as YSLEER. The CDR3 consists of 19 residues. J gave up 3 bases and V 0 bases, and 12 bases lay outside the gene matches. The CDR3 reads CASSQDSLAGVLATDTQYF. The CDR3, as DNA: TGCGCCAGCAGCCAAGATTCCCTAGCGGGAGTCTTGGCTACAGATACGCAGTATTTT.

The chain uses TRBV28 and TRBJ2-1, with 8 nucleotides matching TRBD2. With 6 bases clipped from V and 9 bases from J, the junction kept 16 bases outside the gene matches. Germline CDR1 is MDHEN and CDR2 is SYDVKM. The CDR3 runs to 16 residues. CDR3 sequence reads: CASSTEREWKEGEQFF. DNA for the CDR3: TGTGCCAGCAGCACCGAGCGGGAGTGGAAGGAGGGTGAGCAGTTCTTC.

The rearrangement uses TRBV30 and TRBJ2-7, with D perhaps matching TRBD1 (6 bases). Germline CDR1 reads GTSNPN; CDR2 reads SVGIG (reference sequence). CDR3 length: 14 residues. The V and J ends lost 4 bases and 2 bases respectively, with 15 bases between them. CDR3 in DNA: TGTGCCTGGAAAGCCCAGGGGTCACCCTACGAGCAGTACTTC. It yields the protein CAWKAQGSPYEQYF. Using reference TRBV30 and TRBJ2-7 for the parts outside the CDR3, the full variable domain is SQTIHQWPATLVQPVGSPLSLECTVEGTSNPNLYWYRQAAGRGLQLLFYSVGIGQISSEVPQNLSASRPQDRQFILSSKKLLLSDSGFYLCAWKAQGSPYEQYFGPGTRLTVT.

V and J are TRBV7-6 and TRBJ2-5; 9 bases are shared with TRBD2. The J segment lost 7 bases and the V segment lost 5 bases, leaving 14 bases of the junction unmatched. This CDR3 is 16 amino acids long. In germline, CDR1 is SGHVS, CDR2 FNYEAQ. The CDR3 bases are TGTGCCAGCAGCCCGAACACAGAAAGCGGGAGGCCGACCCAGTACTTC. Amino acids: CASSPNTESGRPTQYF.

The chain links TRBV10-2 to TRBJ2-7; D is uncertain. Germline CDR1 reads WSHSY; CDR2 reads SAAADI. The CDR3 is 12 amino acids. Trimming removed 5 bases at V and 3 bases at J, with 8 bases between. Here the CDR3 DNA reads TGCGCCAGCAGTCCCCTCGGCTACGAGCAGTACTTC. This translates into CASSPLGYEQYF.

The V and J genes are TRBV25-1 and TRBJ2-6; no reliable D call. CDR1 and CDR2 (germline): MGHDK, SYGVNS. Trimming took off 8 bases at V and 2 bases at J, with 4 bases between the two ends. CDR3 length: 12 amino acids. CDR3 sequence reads: CASDAGANVLTF. Here the CDR3 DNA reads TGTGCCAGCGACGCTGGGGCCAACGTCCTGACTTTC.

The genes are TRBV5-1 and TRBJ1-2, with 7 bases identical to TRBD1. Germline CDR1 and CDR2: SGHRS and YFSETQ. V lost 5 bases and J lost 6; bases outside the gene matches: 10. The CDR3 is 14 amino acids. CDR3 protein: CASRGRDSNNGYTF. The CDR3 DNA is TGCGCCAGCAGAGGACGGGACAGTAATAATGGCTACACCTTC.